The 5 T cell receptor beta chains given below trace back to one sample, sequenced in a study of technical replicates of blood from four donors. The assay was immunoSEQ multiplex PCR, and TCRdb's table has in-frame clones only and misses some. The table shows some 70,000 clones, with 95% to 98% occurring only once. The source material was T cells isolated from PBMCs. Receptor source: a human donor in good health.

J is TRBJ2-1 and V is TRBV6-1; 13 positions agree with TRBD2. CDR3 length: 15 residues. The V segment lost 3 bases and the J segment 6 bases; nucleotides outside the gene matches: 2. Germline CDR1 MNHNS, CDR2 SASEGT. Here the CDR3 reads CASSETSGRPNEQFF. The CDR3 DNA reads as TGTGCCAGCAGTGAGACTAGCGGGAGGCCCAATGAGCAGTTCTTC.

The rearrangement uses TRBV29-1 and TRBJ2-2; D might be TRBD2 (6 bases). Germline V gene sequence: CDR1 SQVTM, CDR2 ANQGSEA. This CDR3 is 16 amino acids long. Trimming cost V 7 bases and J 0 bases, with 18 bases left between them. CDR3 nucleotide sequence: TGCAGCGCTCAAGACACGCGGGGCGCGAACACCGGGGAGCTGTTTTTT. Amino acids: CSAQDTRGANTGELFF.

The rearrangement joins TRBV11-3 to TRBJ1-1; no clear D gene. The germline V gene encodes CDR1 SGHNT and CDR2 YENEEA. The CDR3 contains 12 residues. Trimming took 1 base from V and 11 from J, leaving 11 bases between them. DNA of the CDR3: TGTGCCAGCAGCTTAGTAAGAGAACGGGCTTTCTTT. Amino acid sequence: CASSLVRERAFF.

This chain uses TRBV5-1 with TRBJ2-7; TRBD2 matches 14 bases. Germline CDR1 reads SGHRS; CDR2 reads YFSETQ. V shed 1 base, J shed 4 bases, and the junction held 7 bases outside the gene matches. The CDR3 has 17 amino acids. The CDR3 loop reads CASSLLPGLAGAYEQYF. The CDR3 coding sequence is TGCGCCAGCAGCTTGTTACCGGGACTAGCGGGAGCTTACGAGCAGTACTTC.

V is TRBV5-4 and J is TRBJ2-5; 10 bases agree with TRBD1. The CDR3 spans 16 residues. The trim removed 0 bases at V and 2 bases at J, leaving 4 bases unmatched. Per the germline V gene, CDR1 is SGHNT and CDR2 is YYREEE (reference sequence). Written as DNA, the CDR3 is TGTGCCAGCAGCTTGGGGGACAGGGGAAATCAAGAGACCCAGTACTTC. It specifies CASSLGDRGNQETQYF.